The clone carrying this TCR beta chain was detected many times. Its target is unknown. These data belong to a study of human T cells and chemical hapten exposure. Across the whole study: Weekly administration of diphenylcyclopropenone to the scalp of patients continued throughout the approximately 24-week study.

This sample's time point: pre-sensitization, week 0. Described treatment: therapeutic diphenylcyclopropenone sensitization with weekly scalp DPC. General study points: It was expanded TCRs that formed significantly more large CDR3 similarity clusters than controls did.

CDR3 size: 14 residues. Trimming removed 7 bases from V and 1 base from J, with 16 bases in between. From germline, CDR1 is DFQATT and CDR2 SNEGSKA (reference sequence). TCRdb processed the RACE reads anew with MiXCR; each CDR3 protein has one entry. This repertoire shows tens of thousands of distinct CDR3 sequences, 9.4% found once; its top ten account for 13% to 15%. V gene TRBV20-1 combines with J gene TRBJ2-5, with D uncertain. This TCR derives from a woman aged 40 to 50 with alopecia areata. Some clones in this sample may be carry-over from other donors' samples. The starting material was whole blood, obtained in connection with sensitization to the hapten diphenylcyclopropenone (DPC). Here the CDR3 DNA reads TGCAGTGGCCGCGACACCCCTTTCCAAGAGACCCAGTACTTC. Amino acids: CSGRDTPFQETQYF.